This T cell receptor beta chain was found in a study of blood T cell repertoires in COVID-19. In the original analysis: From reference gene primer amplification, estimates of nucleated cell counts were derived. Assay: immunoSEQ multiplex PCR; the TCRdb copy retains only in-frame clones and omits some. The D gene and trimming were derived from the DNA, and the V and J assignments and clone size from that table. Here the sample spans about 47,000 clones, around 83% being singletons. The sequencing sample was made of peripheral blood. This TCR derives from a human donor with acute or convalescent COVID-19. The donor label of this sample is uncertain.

CDR3 in amino acids: CASSLIGGSNQPQHF. The CDR3 nucleotides read TGTGCCAGCAGCTTAATTGGGGGGAGCAATCAGCCCCAGCATTTT. The chain has TRBV7-9 and TRBJ1-5, with a weak D call TRBD1 (5 bases). Germline loops: CDR1 SEHNR, CDR2 FQNEAQ (reference sequence). V was cut by 2 bases and J by 1 base, with 9 bases left in between. The CDR3 runs 15 residues.